Shown below are 26 T cell receptor beta chains from a single sample sequenced in a study of blood T cell repertoires in COVID-19 (dated by TCRdb to about 2020). Preparation of the library involved the immunoSEQ multiplex PCR assay. What TCRdb holds here is the immuneACCESS table cut down to in-frame rearrangements. Part of the clones is not present; checked against another copy, under half of the missing clones reflect an unresolved V gene, and the others are unexplained. Counted in this sample were roughly 220,000 clones; roughly nine tenths of them appeared once. The ten biggest clones cover 2.5% to 3% of the sample. Input material: PBMCs or T cells enriched from blood (not recorded which). The source is a woman aged 30 to 39 who had recovered from COVID-19.

This chain connects TRBV25-1 to TRBJ2-7; 8 nucleotides line up with TRBD1. This CDR3 contains 14 residues. Germline-derived CDR1 and CDR2 are MGHDK and SYGVNS. Trimming at V came to 5 bases and at J to 0 bases, leaving 3 bases not matched to a gene. The CDR3 reads CASSRTGSSYEQYF. In DNA, the CDR3 is TGTGCCAGCAGTAGGACAGGGAGCTCCTACGAGCAGTACTTC.

The CDR3 is CASSPPGGTYEQYF. DNA of the CDR3: TGTGCCAGCTCACCACCAGGAGGAACCTACGAGCAGTACTTC. The chain combines TRBV18 with TRBJ2-7, with a tentative D call TRBD2 (5 bases). Germline V lookup: CDR1 KGHSH, CDR2 LQKENI. The length of the CDR3 is 14 residues. Trimming shortened V by 0 bases and J by 2 bases, and 8 bases separated the two germline ends.

Here the CDR3 DNA reads TGTGCCAGCAGCTTCCCCCAAACAGGGTATGAGCAGTTCTTC. Translating gives CASSFPQTGYEQFF. The chain carries TRBV11-2 and TRBJ2-1, with D tentatively TRBD1 (6 bases). The CDR3 runs to 14 residues. The V gene's germline CDR1 is SGHAT and CDR2 FQNNGV. V lost 3 bases, J lost 8 bases, and 14 bases lay in between.

V and J are TRBV5-1 and TRBJ1-1; the D is unclear. V was shortened by 0 bases and J by 0 bases, with 12 bases between the two germline ends. CDR1 is SGHRS, CDR2 YFSETQ, per germline. The CDR3 is made up of 16 amino acids. CDR3 sequence: CASSLGRGRMNTEAFF. CDR3 sequence (DNA): TGCGCCAGCAGCTTGGGACGGGGTAGGATGAACACTGAAGCTTTCTTT. Full variable domain (outside the CDR3, taken from reference TRBV5-1 and TRBJ1-1): KAGVTQTPRYLIKTRGQQVTLSCSPISGHRSVSWYQQTPGQGLQFLFEYFSETQRNKGNFPGRFSGRQFSNSRSEMNVSTLELGDSALYLCASSLGRGRMNTEAFFGQGTRLTVV.

The J gene is TRBJ1-6, the V gene TRBV19; D call uncertain. Trimming shortened V by 5 bases and J by 1 base, and 9 bases separated the two germline ends. CDR1 and CDR2 (germline): LNHDA, SQIVND (reference sequence). The length of the CDR3 is 15 residues. The DNA of the CDR3 is TGTGCCAGTAGTTTTCAGGTTTCCTATAATTCACCCCTCCACTTT. Translated, it gives CASSFQVSYNSPLHF.

The rearrangement uses TRBV6-2 or TRBV6-3 and TRBJ2-1; tentative D call: TRBD1 (5 bases). The ends were cut back, 6 bases at V and 1 base at J, with 13 bases in the middle. The CDR3 length is 15 residues. Per germline, CDR1 MNHEY and CDR2 SVGEGT. The CDR3 bases are TGTGCCAGCAGCCCCTGGGGCGCTTCCTACAATGAGCAGTTCTTC. Translating gives CASSPWGASYNEQFF.

This rearrangement joins TRBV4-2 to TRBJ2-2; 7 positions match TRBD1. The trim removed 3 bases at V and 7 bases at J, leaving 2 bases unmatched. This CDR3 is built from 13 residues. Looked up from germline, CDR1 is LGHNA and CDR2 is YNFKEQ. CDR3 bases: TGTGCCAGCAGCCAGAGGGACAGCGGGGAGCTGTTTTTT. This encodes CASSQRDSGELFF.

The sample holds one count of this clone. The rearrangement uses TRBV4-3 and TRBJ1-2; D possibly corresponds to TRBD1 (5 bases). From germline, CDR1 is LGHNA and CDR2 YSLEER. The CDR3 loop spans 14 amino acids. V dropped 1 base and J dropped 4 bases, with 10 bases sitting between them. This CDR3 is CASSQGRVPYGYTF. The CDR3 DNA sequence: TGCGCCAGCAGCCAAGGCAGGGTCCCCTATGGCTACACCTTC.

This sequence joins TRBV7-2 and TRBJ2-2; D is possibly TRBD2 (5 bases). The CDR3 is 16 amino acids. Trimming shortened V by 5 bases and J by 1 base, and 14 bases separated the two germline ends. Germline lookup yields CDR1 SGHTA and CDR2 FQGNSA. The CDR3 DNA is TGTGCCAGCAGCCCCCTAGGACGGGGGAACACCGGGGAGCTGTTTTTT. It translates to CASSPLGRGNTGELFF.

The rearrangement uses TRBV7-9 and TRBJ1-2; 7 bases map to TRBD1. Germline assignment: CDR1 SEHNR and CDR2 FQNEAQ (reference sequence). CDR3 length: 15 residues. Unmatched junction bases numbered 7, after V lost 2 bases and J lost 4 bases. CDR3 DNA sequence: TGTGCCAGCAGCTTATCCGGGACAGATAGCTATGGCTACACCTTC. This codes for CASSLSGTDSYGYTF. The full variable domain, rest sourced from reference TRBV7-9 and TRBJ1-2, is DTGVSQNPRHKITKRGQNVTFRCDPISEHNRLYWYRQTLGQGPEFLTYFQNEAQLEKSRLLSDRFSAERPKGSFSTLEIQRTEQGDSAMYLCASSLSGTDSYGYTFGSGTRLTVV.

The rearrangement uses TRBV12-5 and TRBJ2-1, with 7 bases identical to TRBD2. This CDR3 has 18 residues. The trim removed 0 bases at V and 3 bases at J, leaving 11 bases unmatched. Germline assignment: CDR1 LGHNT and CDR2 FRNRAP. As DNA, the CDR3 is TGTGCTAGTGGTTTGGTACTATCGCGGGAGAAGAGCTACAATGAGCAGTTCTTC. This sequence encodes CASGLVLSREKSYNEQFF.

The gene calls are TRBV6-5 and TRBJ1-2; D not certain. CDR3 length equals 12 residues. The germline V and J ends were trimmed by 6 bases and 2 bases, with 7 bases remaining between them. Germline assignment: CDR1 MNHEY and CDR2 SVGAGI. CDR3 nucleotides: TGTGCCAGCAGCAGTCCGAACTATGGCTACACCTTC. The encoded protein is CASSSPNYGYTF.

The chain couples TRBV9 to TRBJ1-6; 8 bases are shared with TRBD1. CDR1 is SGDLS, CDR2 YYNGEE, per germline. With V trimmed by 3 bases and J by 11 bases, 4 bases remained unmatched. The CDR3 length is 13 residues. The CDR3, as DNA: TGTGCCAGCAGCGGGACAGGGCTGACACCCCTCCACTTT. Its protein product is CASSGTGLTPLHF.

This clone was seen only once. J is TRBJ2-3 and V is TRBV7-6, with TRBD2 matching 14 bases. Germline CDR1 is SGHVS and CDR2 is FNYEAQ. J gave up 3 bases and V 3 bases, and 2 bases lay outside the gene matches. The CDR3 is 16 residues long. CDR3 coding DNA: TGTGCCAGCAGCTTCCGACTAGCGGGGGGGACAGATACGCAGTATTTT. Its protein is CASSFRLAGGTDTQYF. Using reference TRBV7-6 and TRBJ2-3 for the parts outside the CDR3, the full variable domain is GAGVSQSPRYKVTKRGQDVALRCDPISGHVSLYWYRQALGQGPEFLTYFNYEAQQDKSGLPNDRFSAERPEGSISTLTIQRTEQRDSAMYRCASSFRLAGGTDTQYFGPGTRLTVL.

The chain recombines TRBV29-1 with TRBJ1-1; D possibly corresponds to TRBD1 (5 bases). Deletions cut 3 bases from V and 7 bases from J, with 9 bases between. CDR1 SQVTM and CDR2 ANQGSEA come from the germline V gene. The CDR3 loop spans 11 amino acids. In DNA form, the CDR3 reads TGCAGCGTTGAGCGGGGCAGTGAAGCTTTCTTT. It codes for CSVERGSEAFF.

The V call is TRBV5-5, the J call TRBJ2-4, with 7 bases aligning to TRBD1. The CDR3 loop spans 15 amino acids. Losses at the gene ends were 2 bases for V and 7 bases for J; bases not matched to a gene: 9. Germline CDR1 reads SGHKS; CDR2 reads YYEKEE (reference sequence). The CDR3 reads CASSFLLGRGNIQYF. The DNA of the CDR3 is TGTGCCAGCAGCTTTCTGCTGGGCAGGGGGAACATTCAGTACTTC.

This clone was detected once. This chain links TRBV6-2 or TRBV6-3 with TRBJ2-7; D remains unclear. V lost 2 bases, J lost 3 bases, and 11 bases lay in between. The CDR3 has 14 amino acids. The germline CDR1 and CDR2 sequences are MNHEY and SVGEGT. CDR3 amino acids: CASSYESKFYEQYF. The CDR3 DNA is TGTGCCAGCAGTTACGAGAGCAAATTCTACGAGCAGTACTTC.

This clone was detected only once. The chain has TRBV6-5 and TRBJ1-2; D not certain. Trimming pared 2 bases from V and 7 bases from J, leaving 11 bases between. Germline V gives CDR1 MNHEY, CDR2 SVGAGI. The CDR3 is 13 residues long. The CDR3 here is CASSYEGLGGYTF. In nucleotides, the CDR3 is TGTGCCAGCAGTTACGAGGGATTGGGTGGCTACACCTTC.

The J gene is TRBJ2-7, the V gene TRBV7-3, with TRBD1 matching over 9 bases. The junction had 12 bases not matched to a gene; V was cut back by 8 bases and J by 7 bases. Germline V gives CDR1 SGHTA, CDR2 FQGTGA. The CDR3 sequence is 14 residues long. This CDR3 is CASDPGQGSGEQYF. The CDR3 region has the DNA TGTGCCAGCGACCCGGGACAGGGAAGTGGGGAGCAGTACTTC.

V is TRBV7-3 and J is TRBJ2-5, with 12 bases aligning to TRBD2. The CDR3 spans 15 residues. Germline V gives CDR1 SGHTA, CDR2 FQGTGA. J gave up 6 bases and V 2 bases, and 4 bases lay outside the gene matches. Here the CDR3 DNA reads TGTGCCAGCAGCTTAGTACTAGCGGGGGGACAGACCCAGTACTTC. Translating gives CASSLVLAGGQTQYF. The whole variable domain, filled in from reference TRBV7-3 and TRBJ2-5, reads GAGVSQTPSNKVTEKGKYVELRCDPISGHTALYWYRQSLGQGPEFLIYFQGTGAADDSGLPNDRFFAVRPEGSVSTLKIQRTERGDSAVYLCASSLVLAGGQTQYFGPGTRLLVL.

The CDR3 is CASGLASRENTIYF. The CDR3 nucleotides are TGTGCTAGTGGGTTAGCCTCCCGGGAGAACACCATATATTTT. The V and J genes are TRBV12-5 and TRBJ1-3; D gene ambiguous. From germline, CDR1 is LGHNT and CDR2 FRNRAP. The CDR3 spans 14 residues. Trimming took 6 bases from V and 7 from J, leaving 16 bases between them.

The rearrangement joins TRBV5-5 to TRBJ1-3, with D perhaps matching TRBD1 (5 bases). Germline V lookup: CDR1 SGHKS, CDR2 YYEKEE (reference sequence). Between the trimmed V and J ends, which lost 2 bases and 0 bases, there was a span of 18 bases. The CDR3 sequence is 18 residues long. CDR3 protein: CASSFSSFGASSGNTIYF. CDR3 nucleotide sequence: TGTGCCAGCAGCTTTAGTAGTTTTGGGGCCAGCTCTGGAAACACCATATATTTT.

CDR3 coding DNA: TGTGCCACCAGCAACAGGATCTACGAGCAGTACTTC. This sequence encodes CATSNRIYEQYF. This rearrangement joins TRBV15 to TRBJ2-7, with D maybe TRBD1 (5 bases). V lost 4 bases and J lost 3, with 7 bases in between. CDR3 size: 12 residues. The germline V gene encodes CDR1 LNHNV and CDR2 YYDKDF (reference sequence). The full variable domain, with the rest looked up from reference TRBV15 and TRBJ2-7, is DAMVIQNPRYQVTQFGKPVTLSCSQTLNHNVMYWYQQKSSQAPKLLFHYYDKDFNNEADTPDNFQSRRPNTSFCFLDIRSPGLGDTAMYLCATSNRIYEQYFGPGTRLTVT.

V is TRBV11-2 and J is TRBJ2-7; D is possibly TRBD2 (5 bases). The germline V gene encodes CDR1 SGHAT and CDR2 FQNNGV. The length of the CDR3 is 12 residues. V was shortened by 7 bases and J by 4 bases, with 11 bases between the two germline ends. The CDR3 region is CASTGVAYEQYF. CDR3 coding DNA: TGTGCCAGCACCGGGGTGGCGTACGAGCAGTACTTC.

The chain joins TRBV19 to TRBJ1-6, with D hard to call. The V end was cut by 5 bases, the J end by 0 bases, with 14 bases between. Germline lookup yields CDR1 LNHDA and CDR2 SQIVND (reference sequence). The CDR3 spans 17 residues. In nucleotides, the CDR3 is TGTGCCAGTAGTCACGAACCGGGGTACTCCTATAATTCACCCCTCCACTTT. Its protein is CASSHEPGYSYNSPLHF.

The chain links TRBV18 to TRBJ1-4; tentatively, D is TRBD1 (6 bases). Looked up from germline, CDR1 is KGHSH and CDR2 is LQKENI. The V end was cut by 4 bases, the J end by 7 bases, with 16 bases between. The CDR3 covers 15 residues. Here the CDR3 reads CASSLETGLGEKLFF. The CDR3 DNA follows: TGTGCCAGCTCACTAGAGACAGGATTGGGTGAAAAACTGTTTTTT.